The rows below give T cell receptor beta chains drawn from one sample of a study of T cells in Graves' hyperthyroidism and ophthalmopathy. TCRdb re-derived calls from the multiplex PCR reads in MiXCR, one entry per CDR3 protein. The sample lists about 740,000 distinct CDR3 sequences, 12% to 15% occurring once. Sequences were obtained from blood. These receptor sequences come from a woman in her late teens or twenties with Graves' hyperthyroidism. CDR3s include the opening cysteine and the closing phenylalanine or tryptophan. The order of the fields is clone size, J gene, D gene, V gene, CDR3 protein, CDR3 DNA. The D gene is left open where the match is weak. Rows give clone size only sometimes, using once, few, many, or a class for an expanded clone.

abundance: few
j_gene: TRBJ1-1
d_gene: TRBD1
v_gene: TRBV7-9
CDR3aa: CASSTDRGTTRAFF
CDR3nt: TGTGCCAGCAGCACCGACAGGGGGACGACTCGGGCTTTCTTT

abundance: few
j_gene: TRBJ2-7
d_gene: .
v_gene: TRBV11-1
CDR3aa: CASSLARNYEQYF
CDR3nt: TGTGCCAGCAGCTTAGCGCGGAATTACGAGCAGTACTTC

abundance: few
j_gene: TRBJ2-1
d_gene: .
v_gene: TRBV4-2
CDR3aa: CASSQDLASSYNEQFF
CDR3nt: TGTGCCAGCAGCCAAGATCTCGCGAGCTCCTACAATGAGCAGTTCTTC

abundance: few
j_gene: TRBJ2-6
d_gene: TRBD2
v_gene: TRBV27
CDR3aa: CASSPTSGTFSGANVLTF
CDR3nt: TGTGCCAGCAGTCCGACTAGCGGGACGTTCTCTGGGGCCAACGTCCTGACTTTC

abundance: many
j_gene: TRBJ2-3
d_gene: TRBD2
v_gene: TRBV10-3
CDR3aa: CAIRASGDLGTQYF
CDR3nt: TGTGCCATCAGGGCTAGCGGGGACCTTGGTACGCAGTATTTT

abundance: many
j_gene: TRBJ2-3
d_gene: TRBD2
v_gene: TRBV7-3
CDR3aa: CASSFSGKGDTQYF
CDR3nt: TGTGCCAGCAGCTTTAGCGGGAAGGGGGATACGCAGTATTTT

abundance: few
j_gene: TRBJ2-1
d_gene: TRBD2
v_gene: TRBV5-1
CDR3aa: CASSVSGGGQRSHNEQFF
CDR3nt: TGCGCCAGCAGCGTAAGCGGGGGGGGGCAACGGAGTCACAATGAGCAGTTCTTC

abundance: many
j_gene: TRBJ2-1
d_gene: .
v_gene: TRBV2
CDR3aa: CASRKEHEQFF
CDR3nt: TGTGCCAGCAGAAAGGAACATGAGCAGTTCTTC

abundance: .
j_gene: TRBJ1-6
d_gene: .
v_gene: TRBV5-6
CDR3aa: CASSHGRSPLHF
CDR3nt: TGTGCCAGCAGCCATGGACGTTCACCCCTCCACTTT

abundance: few
j_gene: TRBJ1-2
d_gene: .
v_gene: TRBV20-1
CDR3aa: CSARQSYGYTF
CDR3nt: TGCAGTGCTAGACAGTCGTATGGCTACACCTTC

abundance: .
j_gene: TRBJ1-1
d_gene: .
v_gene: TRBV14
CDR3aa: CASSTGISEAFF
CDR3nt: TGTGCCAGCAGTACGGGGATTTCCGAAGCTTTCTTT

abundance: .
j_gene: TRBJ2-7
d_gene: TRBD2
v_gene: TRBV10-3
CDR3aa: CAISETSGPYEQYF
CDR3nt: TGTGCCATCAGTGAAACTAGCGGGCCCTACGAGCAGTACTTC

abundance: few
j_gene: TRBJ1-1
d_gene: .
v_gene: TRBV10-3
CDR3aa: CAISEEGSTEAFF
CDR3nt: TGTGCCATCAGTGAAGAGGGGAGCACTGAAGCTTTCTTT

abundance: .
j_gene: TRBJ1-1
d_gene: .
v_gene: TRBV20-1
CDR3aa: CSAREYRQPPNTEAFF
CDR3nt: TGCAGTGCTAGGGAATACAGACAACCTCCGAACACTGAAGCTTTCTTT

abundance: many
j_gene: TRBJ2-1
d_gene: TRBD2
v_gene: TRBV29-1
CDR3aa: CSVEGKGTRLNNEQFF
CDR3nt: TGCAGCGTTGAGGGCAAAGGGACTAGACTAAACAATGAGCAGTTCTTC

abundance: .
j_gene: TRBJ1-1
d_gene: .
v_gene: TRBV27
CDR3aa: CATRAGQTEAFF
CDR3nt: TGTGCGACAAGGGCAGGGCAAACTGAAGCTTTCTTT

abundance: many
j_gene: TRBJ2-1
d_gene: .
v_gene: TRBV13
CDR3aa: CASRPSGLAHEQFF
CDR3nt: TGTGCCAGCAGACCCTCGGGCCTGGCCCATGAGCAGTTCTTC

abundance: many
j_gene: TRBJ2-7
d_gene: .
v_gene: TRBV12-3/TRBV12-4
CDR3aa: CASSLASGLEQYF
CDR3nt: TGTGCCAGCAGTTTAGCGAGCGGCCTGGAGCAGTACTTC

abundance: many
j_gene: TRBJ2-5
d_gene: .
v_gene: TRBV7-2
CDR3aa: CASSPTVRGKTQYF
CDR3nt: TGTGCCAGCAGCCCTACGGTCCGGGGGAAGACCCAGTACTTC

abundance: few
j_gene: TRBJ2-1
d_gene: TRBD1
v_gene: TRBV4-1
CDR3aa: CASSQDPGGQGTYNEQFF
CDR3nt: TGCGCCAGCAGCCAAGACCCTGGGGGACAGGGAACCTACAATGAGCAGTTCTTC

abundance: .
j_gene: TRBJ1-5
d_gene: .
v_gene: TRBV20-1
CDR3aa: CSASGGNQPQHF
CDR3nt: TGCAGTGCTAGCGGGGGAAATCAGCCCCAGCATTTT

abundance: .
j_gene: TRBJ2-1
d_gene: .
v_gene: TRBV13
CDR3aa: CASSMGPPSYNEQFF
CDR3nt: TGTGCCAGCAGCATGGGACCTCCCTCTTACAATGAGCAGTTCTTC